The clone carrying this TCR beta chain was seen a few times. This sample is part of a study of blood T cell repertoires in COVID-19. Study summary: Acute and convalescent COVID-19 samples came from the United States, Italy and Spain. In each case, the material was cDNA or gDNA derived from T cells, B-cell-depleted T cells, or PBMCs.

As originally analysed: Amplification from reference gene primers served as the basis for estimated nucleated cell counts. Sequencing used immunoSEQ multiplex PCR; TCRdb keeps in-frame clones, though not all of them. D and trimming were read from the DNA, whereas the V and J calls and clone size are those reported in that table. The top ten hold 27% of the sample, which has hundreds of thousands of clones, over 80% seen once. The V gene lost 2 bases and the J gene lost 10 bases, with 9 bases spanning the gap. This CDR3 comprises 13 residues. Per germline, CDR1 MNHEY and CDR2 SVGAGI. The receptor comes from a man aged 40-50 years with acute or convalescent COVID-19. Sequencing was carried out using peripheral blood. This chain joins TRBV6-5 and TRBJ1-6; no reliable D call. CDR3 bases: TGTGCCAGCAGTTACGTTGAGGGCTCACCCCTCCACTTT. Translation: CASSYVEGSPLHF.